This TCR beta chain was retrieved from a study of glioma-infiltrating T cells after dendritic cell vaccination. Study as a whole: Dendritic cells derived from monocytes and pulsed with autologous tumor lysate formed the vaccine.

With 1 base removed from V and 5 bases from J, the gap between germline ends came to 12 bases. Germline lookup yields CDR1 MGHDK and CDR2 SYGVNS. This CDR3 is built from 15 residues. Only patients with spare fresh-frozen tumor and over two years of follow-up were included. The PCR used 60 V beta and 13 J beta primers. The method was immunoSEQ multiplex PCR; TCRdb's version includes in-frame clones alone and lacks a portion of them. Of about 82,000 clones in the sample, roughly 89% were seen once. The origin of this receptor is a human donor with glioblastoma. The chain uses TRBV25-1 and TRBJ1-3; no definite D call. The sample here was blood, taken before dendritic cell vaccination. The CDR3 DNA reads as TGTGCCAGCAGTGAATTCAGAACGTTAAGAAACACCATATATTTT. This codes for CASSEFRTLRNTIYF.